What follows are 30 T cell receptor beta chains derived from one specimen sequenced in a study of blood T cell repertoires in COVID-19. Produced via immunoSEQ multiplex PCR; TCRdb's table is partial and in-frame only. This sample has fewer than 400,000 clones; approximately 87% occur once, and the top ten carry roughly 2.9%. Sequences were obtained from peripheral blood. These receptors all stem from a woman younger than 45 with COVID-19, enrolled during active disease.

In its sample, this clone was seen a few times. This sequence joins TRBV7-9 and TRBJ1-2; D might be TRBD1 (6 bases). CDR1 is SEHNR and CDR2 is FQNEAQ in the germline V gene (reference sequence). The CDR3 extends over 14 amino acids. Trimming removed 4 bases at V and 2 bases at J, with 11 bases between. The CDR3 DNA follows: TGTGCCAGCAGCTCAGGGGCACACAACTATGGCTACACCTTC. It yields the protein CASSSGAHNYGYTF. Looking up the rest from reference TRBV7-9 and TRBJ1-2 gives the full variable domain: DTGVSQNPRHKITKRGQNVTFRCDPISEHNRLYWYRQTLGQGPEFLTYFQNEAQLEKSRLLSDRFSAERPKGSFSTLEIQRTEQGDSAMYLCASSSGAHNYGYTFGSGTRLTVV.

The chain employs TRBV12-5 and TRBJ2-1, with 9 bases identical to TRBD1. The CDR3 extends over 14 amino acids. CDR1 LGHNT and CDR2 FRNRAP come from the germline V gene. With V trimmed by 3 bases and J by 4 bases, 1 base remained unmatched. The CDR3 sequence is CASGFDRGYNEQFF. As DNA, the CDR3 is TGTGCTAGTGGTTTTGACAGGGGGTACAATGAGCAGTTCTTC.

The chain combines TRBV5-1 with TRBJ1-4; the match to TRBD1 covers 7 bases. CDR3 length: 17 residues. Germline V gene data show CDR1 as SGHRS and CDR2 as YFSETQ. V shed 5 bases, J shed 1 base, and the junction held 11 bases outside the gene matches. The CDR3 here is CASSSGQPQRTNEKLFF. The CDR3 nucleotides read TGCGCCAGCAGTTCGGGACAGCCACAGAGAACTAATGAAAAACTGTTTTTT.

The genes are TRBV15 and TRBJ1-5, with D perhaps TRBD1 (5 bases). The CDR3 covers 14 residues. The germline V gene has CDR1 LNHNV and CDR2 YYDKDF (reference sequence). Trimming took 1 base from V and 6 from J, leaving 10 bases between them. This chain's CDR3 is CATSRAGGPQPQHF. CDR3 sequence (DNA): TGTGCCACCAGCAGAGCGGGGGGTCCTCAGCCCCAGCATTTT.

This chain joins TRBV7-2 and TRBJ2-3; the D gene is possibly TRBD2 (6 bases). Trimming took 1 base from V and 4 from J, leaving 12 bases between them. This CDR3 contains 15 residues. Germline V CDR1 and CDR2: SGHTA, FQGNSA. The CDR3 coding sequence is TGTGCCAGCAGCTTAGACGGGAGTTTCGCAGATACGCAGTATTTT. Its translation: CASSLDGSFADTQYF.

The chain employs TRBV28 and TRBJ1-2, with 8 bases aligning to TRBD1. CDR1 is MDHEN, CDR2 SYDVKM, per germline. The CDR3 has 13 amino acids. V was clipped by 8 bases and J by 7 bases; unmatched bases: 9. The CDR3 loop is CASGQGNPPGYTF. For the CDR3, the DNA is TGTGCCAGCGGACAGGGAAACCCCCCTGGCTACACCTTC.

The chain is built from TRBV19 and TRBJ1-5; D is perhaps TRBD1 (5 bases). The germline CDR1 and CDR2 sequences are LNHDA and SQIVND (reference sequence). This CDR3 has 14 residues. The V gene lost 5 bases and the J gene lost 4 bases, with 12 bases spanning the gap. The CDR3 coding sequence is TGTGCCAGTAGTCCAACAGGAGAGAATCAGCCCCAGCATTTT. As protein: CASSPTGENQPQHF.

The sample holds one count of this clone. Other DNA sequences of this sample code for an identical CDR3. The chain uses TRBV28 and TRBJ1-1, with D maybe TRBD1 (6 bases). V was clipped by 2 bases and J by 2 bases, with 12 bases between them. The CDR3 covers 15 residues. Germline loops: CDR1 MDHEN, CDR2 SYDVKM. Here the CDR3 reads CASSLGGARNTEAFF. The CDR3, as DNA: TGTGCCAGCAGTTTAGGGGGGGCCAGAAACACTGAAGCTTTCTTT.

The chain employs TRBV29-1 and TRBJ2-1; D perhaps matches TRBD1 (6 bases). V lost 3 bases, J lost 0 bases, and 15 bases lay in between. The CDR3 consists of 16 residues. CDR1 and CDR2 from the germline V gene are SQVTM and ANQGSEA. The DNA for the CDR3 is TGCAGCGTTGAGTCCCCGGACAGAAGCTCCTACAATGAGCAGTTCTTC. Protein: CSVESPDRSSYNEQFF.

The chain carries TRBV4-1 and TRBJ2-5, with 8 nucleotides matching TRBD1. This CDR3 region has 15 residues. Trimming removed 2 bases from V and 7 bases from J; junction bases left unmatched: 9. The V gene's germline CDR1 is MGHRA and CDR2 YSYEKL. The CDR3 sequence: CASSQSTGTGGTQYF. The CDR3 region has the DNA TGCGCCAGCAGCCAATCTACAGGGACAGGTGGGACCCAGTACTTC.

The rearrangement joins TRBV30 to TRBJ1-2; 7 bases line up with TRBD1. Germline CDR1 is GTSNPN and CDR2 is SVGIG (reference sequence). The length of the CDR3 is 16 residues. J lost 4 bases, V lost 1 base, and 12 bases had no gene match. The CDR3 sequence is CAWSGFLGDRGYGYTF. The CDR3, as DNA: TGTGCCTGGAGTGGATTTCTAGGGGACAGAGGCTATGGCTACACCTTC.

The chain couples TRBV2 to TRBJ1-6; weak D call: TRBD1 (5 bases). The CDR3 runs 15 residues. Germline V CDR1 and CDR2: SNHLY, FYNNEI. V was cut by 6 bases and J by 7 bases, with 16 bases left in between. CDR3 DNA sequence: TGTGCCAGCAGAAGTGGGACGGGGGAGAATTCACCCCTCCACTTT. Protein sequence: CASRSGTGENSPLHF.

J is TRBJ2-3 and V is TRBV19; a possible D gene is TRBD2 (6 bases). Deletions cut 8 bases from V and 4 bases from J, with 25 bases between. Germline V gene lookup returns CDR1 LNHDA and CDR2 SQIVND (reference sequence). The CDR3 has 17 amino acids. Here the CDR3 reads CASRGAGEARLPDTQYF. CDR3 nucleotides: TGTGCCAGTCGCGGGGCCGGGGAGGCGCGGCTCCCAGATACGCAGTATTTT. Full variable domain (missing parts from reference TRBV19 and TRBJ2-3): DGGITQSPKYLFRKEGQNVTLSCEQNLNHDAMYWYRQDPGQGLRLIYYSQIVNDFQKGDIAEGYSVSREKKESFPLTVTSAQKNPTAFYLCASRGAGEARLPDTQYFGPGTRLTVL.

The chain employs TRBV5-4 and TRBJ2-7; maybe TRBD2 (6 bases). Germline lookup yields CDR1 SGHNT and CDR2 YYREEE (reference sequence). This CDR3 comprises 15 residues. The V end lost 4 bases, the J end lost 2 bases, and 16 bases lay between the germline ends. The CDR3 DNA follows: TGTGCCAGCAGCCCGGCCCGGGACTCAACCTACGAGCAGTACTTC. Protein product: CASSPARDSTYEQYF.

The CDR3 is CASSESRVTTGELFF. The CDR3 region has the DNA TGCGCCAGCAGTGAGTCCAGGGTAACCACCGGGGAGCTGTTTTTT. The chain carries TRBV10-1 and TRBJ2-2, with TRBD1 as a possible D gene (5 bases). The CDR3 has 15 amino acids. Germline CDR1 reads WNHNN; CDR2 reads SYGVQD (reference sequence). V dropped 0 bases and J dropped 4 bases, with 9 bases sitting between them.

The rearrangement uses TRBV5-1 and TRBJ2-1; a weak D match, TRBD2 (6 bases). The V end lost 0 bases, the J end lost 6 bases, and 13 bases lay between the germline ends. The germline V gene has CDR1 SGHRS and CDR2 YFSETQ. The CDR3 is 15 residues long. CDR3 in DNA: TGCGCCAGCAGCTTGGGTGAGCGGGCGGGCAATGAGCAGTTCTTC. Translating it yields CASSLGERAGNEQFF.

V and J are TRBV7-2 and TRBJ2-7; D is unresolved. The CDR3 sequence is 14 residues long. V was pared by 0 bases and J by 2 bases, with 8 bases between. Germline lookup yields CDR1 SGHTA and CDR2 FQGNSA. The CDR3 spells CASSLARSAYEQYF. CDR3 nucleotide sequence: TGTGCCAGCAGCTTAGCCAGGTCCGCCTACGAGCAGTACTTC.

V and J are TRBV2 and TRBJ2-1; a possible D gene is TRBD1 (6 bases). V was clipped by 6 bases and J by 10 bases, with 22 bases between them. The CDR3 totals 15 residues. In germline, CDR1 is SNHLY, CDR2 FYNNEI. As DNA, the CDR3 is TGTGCCAGCAGGCCCCAGTCTGCAGGGGCCCGGGAGCAGTTCTTC. This gives the protein CASRPQSAGAREQFF.

This sequence joins TRBV30 and TRBJ2-2; TRBD2 agrees at 10 bases. Germline trimming cut 5 bases from V and 3 bases from J; bases unmatched to any gene: 6. The CDR3 is 15 residues long. From germline, CDR1 is GTSNPN and CDR2 SVGIG (reference sequence). The DNA of the CDR3 is TGTGCCTGGGTCCCCGGACTAGCGGACACCGGGGAGCTGTTTTTT. This codes for CAWVPGLADTGELFF.

The V call is TRBV19, the J call TRBJ2-1; 10 nucleotides match TRBD2. J gave up 7 bases and V 3 bases, and 9 bases lay outside the gene matches. The germline gives CDR1 LNHDA, CDR2 SQIVND (reference sequence). This CDR3 has 16 residues. As DNA, the CDR3 is TGTGCCAGTAGTATTGCTAGCGGGAGTCAGAGGAATGAGCAGTTCTTC. It specifies CASSIASGSQRNEQFF. Using reference TRBV19 and TRBJ2-1 for the parts outside the CDR3, the full variable domain is DGGITQSPKYLFRKEGQNVTLSCEQNLNHDAMYWYRQDPGQGLRLIYYSQIVNDFQKGDIAEGYSVSREKKESFPLTVTSAQKNPTAFYLCASSIASGSQRNEQFFGPGTRLTVL.

The chain employs TRBV2 and TRBJ1-2; D ambiguous. The CDR3 runs 12 residues. Looked up from germline, CDR1 is SNHLY and CDR2 is FYNNEI. Trimming removed 4 bases from V and 6 bases from J, with 9 bases in between. The CDR3 DNA is TGTGCCAGCAGTGGGGAGCGCGATGGCTACACCTTC. This translates into CASSGERDGYTF. The full variable domain, rest sourced from reference TRBV2 and TRBJ1-2, is EPEVTQTPSHQVTQMGQEVILRCVPISNHLYFYWYRQILGQKVEFLVSFYNNEISEKSEIFDDQFSVERPDGSNFTLKIRSTKLEDSAMYFCASSGERDGYTFGSGTRLTVV.

The gene calls are TRBV30 and TRBJ2-3, with 8 bases identical to TRBD2. In germline, CDR1 is GTSNPN, CDR2 SVGIG (reference sequence). The CDR3 spans 17 residues. The V segment lost 0 bases and the J segment 2 bases; nucleotides outside the gene matches: 10. The CDR3 DNA reads TGTGCCTGGAGTGTATTGGGTAGCGGGATCTTCACAGATACGCAGTATTTT. This codes for CAWSVLGSGIFTDTQYF.

This clone came up once. This chain uses TRBV7-2 with TRBJ2-2, with TRBD2 identical over 11 bases. Germline values: CDR1 SGHTA, CDR2 FQGNSA. The CDR3 extends over 16 amino acids. V was pared by 3 bases and J by 4 bases, with 4 bases of the junction left unmatched. CDR3 sequence reads: CASSFTSGSGTGELFF. The CDR3 nucleotides are TGTGCCAGCAGCTTTACTAGCGGGAGTGGCACCGGGGAGCTGTTTTTT.

CDR3 nucleotides: TGTGCCAGCAGTGAATTATTGGCAGGCACTGAAGCTTTCTTT. The encoded protein is CASSELLAGTEAFF. The rearrangement uses TRBV25-1 and TRBJ1-1; D call uncertain. Germline V gives CDR1 MGHDK, CDR2 SYGVNS. CDR3 length equals 14 residues. V gave up 1 base and J gave up 4 bases, with 10 bases separating them.

The chain is built from TRBV3-1 (or the pseudogene TRBV3-2) and TRBJ2-3; tentative D call: TRBD2 (5 bases). V lost 2 bases and J lost 1, with 7 bases in between. Looked up from germline, CDR1 is LGHDT and CDR2 is YNNKEL (reference sequence). This CDR3 is built from 14 residues. Here the CDR3 DNA reads TGTGCCAGCAGCCAAAGTAGCGGCACAGATACGCAGTATTTT. The encoded protein is CASSQSSGTDTQYF.

This sequence joins TRBV19 and TRBJ2-5; a possible D gene is TRBD1 (5 bases). Germline V CDR1 and CDR2: LNHDA, SQIVND (reference sequence). The CDR3 has 14 residues. Deletions cut 5 bases from V and 1 base from J, with 11 bases between. CDR3 protein: CASSARTIQETQYF. Written as DNA, the CDR3 is TGTGCCAGTAGTGCCCGGACAATCCAAGAGACCCAGTACTTC.

This clone came up once. This sample also contains other DNA sequences that code for the same CDR3. The rearrangement links TRBV19 to TRBJ2-2, with 9 bases identical to TRBD1. The J segment lost 3 bases and the V segment lost 9 bases, leaving 5 bases of the junction unmatched. This CDR3 region has 14 residues. Germline CDR1 is LNHDA and CDR2 is SQIVND (reference sequence). CDR3 DNA sequence: TGTGCCAGCCGCGACAGGGGGGACACCGGGGAGCTGTTTTTT. Protein: CASRDRGDTGELFF.

The rearrangement uses TRBV6-6 and TRBJ1-4; D is ambiguous. CDR3 length: 16 residues. The germline V and J ends were trimmed by 1 base and 0 bases, with 9 bases remaining between them. The germline gives CDR1 MNHNY, CDR2 SVGAGI (reference sequence). CDR3 amino acids: CASSYFRRATNEKLFF. In DNA, the CDR3 is TGTGCCAGCAGTTACTTTCGCCGCGCAACTAATGAAAAACTGTTTTTT.

The V call is TRBV2, the J call TRBJ1-1; 9 bases match TRBD1. Per the germline V gene, CDR1 is SNHLY and CDR2 is FYNNEI. CDR3 length: 14 residues. The ends lost 10 bases at V and 2 bases at J; junction bases unmatched: 8. The CDR3 DNA reads as TGTGCCACCCCGGGACAGGGTGTAAACACTGAAGCTTTCTTT. Amino acid sequence: CATPGQGVNTEAFF. The variable domain in full, with the rest retrieved from reference TRBV2 and TRBJ1-1, is EPEVTQTPSHQVTQMGQEVILRCVPISNHLYFYWYRQILGQKVEFLVSFYNNEISEKSEIFDDQFSVERPDGSNFTLKIRSTKLEDSAMYFCATPGQGVNTEAFFGQGTRLTVV.

V usage is TRBV5-6 and J usage is TRBJ2-7, with 11 bases aligning to TRBD2. The CDR3 covers 15 residues. V trimming: 4 bases; J trimming: 5 bases; junction bases outside the gene matches: 8. In germline, CDR1 is SGHDT, CDR2 YYEEEE. The CDR3 region has the DNA TGTGCCAGCAGCAGAGGTAGCGGGAGGGCCGACGAGCAGTACTTC. It codes for CASSRGSGRADEQYF.